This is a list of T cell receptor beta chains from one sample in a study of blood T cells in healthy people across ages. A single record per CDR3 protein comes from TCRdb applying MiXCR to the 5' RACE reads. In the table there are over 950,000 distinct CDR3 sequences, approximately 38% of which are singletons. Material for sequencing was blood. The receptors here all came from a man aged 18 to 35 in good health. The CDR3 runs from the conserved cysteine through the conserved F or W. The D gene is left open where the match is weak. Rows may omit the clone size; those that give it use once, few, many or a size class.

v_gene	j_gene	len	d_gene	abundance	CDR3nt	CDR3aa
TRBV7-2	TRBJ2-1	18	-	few	TGTGCCAGCAGCCCATTCCCCTTTAGCGTGAACGCTTACAATGAGCAGTTCTTC	CASSPFPFSVNAYNEQFF
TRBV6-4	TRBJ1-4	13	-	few	TGTGCCAGCAAGTGGGTCCGGGATGAAAAACTGTTTTTT	CASKWVRDEKLFF
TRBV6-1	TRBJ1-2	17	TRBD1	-	TGTGCCAGCAGTGAGAAACAGGGGAGTAACAGACTATCTGGCTACACCTTC	CASSEKQGSNRLSGYTF
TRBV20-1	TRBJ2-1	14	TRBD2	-	TGCAGTGCTCCCAGCGGGGGGGCTCACAATGAGCAGTTCTTC	CSAPSGGAHNEQFF
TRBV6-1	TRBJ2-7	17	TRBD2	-	TGTGCCAGCAGTGAACCAGCGGGGGGGCCCCCACAAGAGACACAGTACTTC	CASSEPAGGPPQETQYF
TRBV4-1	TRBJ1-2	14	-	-	TGCGCCAGCAGCCAAGGTCCCAGACTCTATGGCTACACCTTC	CASSQGPRLYGYTF
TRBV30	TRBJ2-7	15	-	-	TGTGCCTGGAGTACGCCCGACCGAAGTAGACATGAGCAGTACTTC	CAWSTPDRSRHEQYF
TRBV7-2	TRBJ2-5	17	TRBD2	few	TGTGCCAGCAGCGAAAGGGCAGTAGCGGGGGGGCTAGAGACCCAGTACTTC	CASSERAVAGGLETQYF
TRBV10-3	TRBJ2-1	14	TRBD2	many	TGTGCCATTACTAGCGGGGGTGCTGGGAATGAGCAGTTCTTC	CAITSGGAGNEQFF
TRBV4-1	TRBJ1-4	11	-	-	TGCGCCAGCAGCGAGGGTCGAAAACTGTTTTTT	CASSEGRKLFF
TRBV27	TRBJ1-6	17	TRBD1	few	TGTGCCAGCAGTCCCAACAGGGGGCTGTGGAGGAATTCACCCCTCCACTTT	CASSPNRGLWRNSPLHF
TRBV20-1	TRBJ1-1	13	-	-	TGCAGTGCTGAACCAGACCCGAACACTGAAGCTTTCTTT	CSAEPDPNTEAFF
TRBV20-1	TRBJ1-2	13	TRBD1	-	TGCAGTGCTGTGACAGGGGGCAACTATGGCTACACCTTC	CSAVTGGNYGYTF
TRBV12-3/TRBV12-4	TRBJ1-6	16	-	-	TGTGCCAGCAGAAAGCAGGCAAACTCCTATAATTCACCCCTCCACTTT	CASRKQANSYNSPLHF
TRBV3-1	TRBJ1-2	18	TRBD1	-	TGTGCCAGCAGCCCCTTCCTGCGATTGACAGGGAAAGGGGATGGCTACACCTTC	CASSPFLRLTGKGDGYTF
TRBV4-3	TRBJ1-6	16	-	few	TGCGCCAGCAGCCAGGGAGGCGACCATTATAATTCACCCCTCCACTTT	CASSQGGDHYNSPLHF
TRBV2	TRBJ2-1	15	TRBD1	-	TGTGCCAGCAGTAAAACCGGGACAGCCTACAATGAGCAGTTCTTC	CASSKTGTAYNEQFF
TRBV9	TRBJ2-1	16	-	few	TGTGCCAGCAGTACTGGCGGGTTGAGTTCCTACAATGAGCAGTTCTTC	CASSTGGLSSYNEQFF
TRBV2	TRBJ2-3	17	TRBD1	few	TGTGCCAGCAGTGAAGCCATTGGGACAGGGGGCAGAGATACGCAGTATTTT	CASSEAIGTGGRDTQYF
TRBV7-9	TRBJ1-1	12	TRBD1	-	TGTGCCAGCAGCTTAACAGGGGGAAAAGCTTTCTTT	CASSLTGGKAFF
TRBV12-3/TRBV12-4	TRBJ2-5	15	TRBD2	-	TGTGCCAGCACGTTTAGCGGGGGCCCCCAAGAGACCCAGTACTTC	CASTFSGGPQETQYF
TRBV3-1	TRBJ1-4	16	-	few	TGTGCCAGCAGCGGCGGTTGGACAGCAACTAATGAAAAACTGTTTTTT	CASSGGWTATNEKLFF
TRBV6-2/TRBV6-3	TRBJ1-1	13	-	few	TGTGCCAGCAGCCCCGTCGGTCCAGGGAGAGCTTTCTTT	CASSPVGPGRAFF
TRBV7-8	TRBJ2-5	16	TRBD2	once	TGTGCCAGCAGCTTGGGGCCCCCTAGCGGCTACTACGGGCAGTACTTC	CASSLGPPSGYYGQYF
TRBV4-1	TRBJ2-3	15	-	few	TGCGCCAGCAGCCAGACCAGGGGTAGCACAGATACGCAGTATTTT	CASSQTRGSTDTQYF
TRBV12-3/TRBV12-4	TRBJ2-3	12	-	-	TGTGCCAGCAGTACCCTCCCGAATACGCAGTATTTT	CASSTLPNTQYF
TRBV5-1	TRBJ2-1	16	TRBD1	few	TGCGCCAGCAGCTCGACTTCCGGGACAGGTATTAATGAGCAGTTCTTC	CASSSTSGTGINEQFF
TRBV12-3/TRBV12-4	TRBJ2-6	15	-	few	TGTGCCAGCAGCGTGGGGGGTACTGGGGCCAACGTCCTGACTTTC	CASSVGGTGANVLTF
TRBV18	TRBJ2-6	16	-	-	TGTGCCTGCTCATCCCAACAGGGAGCTGGGGCCAACGTCCTGACTTTC	CACSSQQGAGANVLTF
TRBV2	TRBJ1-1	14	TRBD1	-	TGTGCCAGCAGCGTGACAGGGGGCATCACTGAAGCTTTCTTT	CASSVTGGITEAFF
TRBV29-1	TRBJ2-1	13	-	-	TGCAGCGGGGCACAGGGCCCAAACAATGGGCAGTTCTTC	CSGAQGPNNGQFF
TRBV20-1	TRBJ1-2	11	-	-	TGCAGTGTTCAGGGAACCTATGGCTACACCTTC	CSVQGTYGYTF
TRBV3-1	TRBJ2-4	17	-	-	TGTGCCAGCAGCCAAGTCACGGCAGGGCTAGCCAAAAACATTCAGTACTTC	CASSQVTAGLAKNIQYF
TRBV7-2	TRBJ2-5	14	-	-	TGTGCCAGCAGCTTAATGGGGCCCCAAGAGACCCAGTACTTC	CASSLMGPQETQYF
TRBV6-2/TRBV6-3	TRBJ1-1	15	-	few	TGTGCCAGCAGTTCCTCGACAGAGATGAACACTGAAGCTTTCTTT	CASSSSTEMNTEAFF
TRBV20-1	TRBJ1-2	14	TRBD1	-	TGCAGTGCTAGCGGAGCAGGGGGGGACTATGGCTACACCTTC	CSASGAGGDYGYTF
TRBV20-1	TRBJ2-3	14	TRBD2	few	TGCAGTGCCCCCTGGGGGGGGGACACAGATACGCAGTATTTT	CSAPWGGDTDTQYF
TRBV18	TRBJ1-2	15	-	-	TGTGCCAGCTCACCGACGCAGGGGTTGGCCTATGGCTACACCTTC	CASSPTQGLAYGYTF
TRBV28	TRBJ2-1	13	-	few	TGTGCCACCGTATCGAGCTCCTACAATGAGCAGTTCTTC	CATVSSSYNEQFF
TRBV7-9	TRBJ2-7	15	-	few	TGTGCCAGCAGCTCCCGGGACACCACCGACAATGAGCAGTACTTC	CASSSRDTTDNEQYF
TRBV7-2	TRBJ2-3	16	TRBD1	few	TGTGCCAGCAGCACAAGGACAGGAATTAGCACAGATACGCAGTATTTT	CASSTRTGISTDTQYF
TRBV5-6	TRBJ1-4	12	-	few	TGTGCCAGCAGCTCCCCGGCTGAAAAACTGTTTTTT	CASSSPAEKLFF
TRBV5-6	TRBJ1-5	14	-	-	TGTGCCAGCAGCATCGGGACAACCAATCAGCCCCAGCATTTT	CASSIGTTNQPQHF
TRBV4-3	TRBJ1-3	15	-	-	TGCGCCAGCAGCCAAGATATTACATCTGGAAACACCATATATTTT	CASSQDITSGNTIYF
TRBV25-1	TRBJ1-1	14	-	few	TGTGCCAGCAGTGAATCGGCCCAGGACACTGAAGCTTTCTTT	CASSESAQDTEAFF
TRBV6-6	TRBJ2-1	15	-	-	TGTGCCAGCAGTTACTCACGGGGGCCCAGGGATGGGCAGTTCTTC	CASSYSRGPRDGQFF